Presented here are 11 T cell receptor beta chains from one specimen sequenced in a study of CD4+ T cells in melanoma. Profiled with immunoSEQ multiplex PCR; TCRdb holds only in-frame clones, not every one. The sample consists of about 9,600 clones, around two thirds of them appearing once. The sample was cells from a culture (not recorded whether cultured in vitro). The receptors stem from a human donor with melanoma.

J is TRBJ2-3 and V is TRBV4-2; TRBD2 agrees at 7 bases. Per the germline V gene, CDR1 is LGHNA and CDR2 is YNFKEQ. The CDR3 extends over 16 amino acids. After removal of 3 bases from V and 2 bases from J, the junction contained 8 bases not matched to a gene. Written as DNA, the CDR3 is TGTGCCAGCAGCCATTTAGCGGGCCCGAACACAGATACGCAGTATTTT. It is translated as CASSHLAGPNTDTQYF.

This clone is a singleton in its sample. The rearrangement links TRBV7-8 to TRBJ2-1, with 7 bases matching TRBD1. This CDR3 region has 14 residues. Trimming cost V 3 bases and J 8 bases; bases outside gene matches: 7. Germline V gene lookup returns CDR1 SGHVS and CDR2 FQNEAQ. CDR3 amino acids: CASSFPTGFDEQFF. CDR3 coding DNA: TGTGCCAGCAGCTTCCCGACAGGGTTCGATGAGCAGTTCTTC.

This chain links TRBV5-5 with TRBJ2-7; TRBD2 matches at 12 bases. The germline gives CDR1 SGHKS, CDR2 YYEKEE (reference sequence). V lost 5 bases to trimming and J lost 2 bases; unmatched junction nucleotides: 5. CDR3 length equals 15 residues. The CDR3 nucleotides read TGTGCCAGCAGTGCTCTAGCGGGGGGGACCTACGAGCAGTACTTC. This gives the protein CASSALAGGTYEQYF.

The J gene is TRBJ1-4, the V gene TRBV6-5; the D is unclear. Germline CDR1 MNHEY, CDR2 SVGAGI. This CDR3 comprises 13 residues. Trimming pared 4 bases from V and 8 bases from J, leaving 11 bases between. The CDR3 reads CASSSLRWEKLFF. CDR3 in DNA: TGTGCCAGCAGTTCCCTGAGGTGGGAAAAACTGTTTTTT.

V is TRBV6-5 and J is TRBJ2-7, with 14 bases identical to TRBD2. Germline V gene sequence: CDR1 MNHEY, CDR2 SVGAGI. The trim removed 8 bases at V and 0 bases at J, leaving 0 bases unmatched. The CDR3 runs to 14 residues. CDR3 DNA: TGTGCCAGCGGACTAGCGGGGGGCTCCTACGAGCAGTACTTC. Protein product: CASGLAGGSYEQYF.

The genes are TRBV7-3 and TRBJ2-1, with D hard to call. Between the trimmed V and J ends, which lost 4 bases and 1 base, there was a span of 14 bases. CDR1 and CDR2 from the germline V gene are SGHTA and FQGTGA. The CDR3 has 16 amino acids. The CDR3 nucleotides are TGTGCCAGCAGCTCATATGCGGCTAATTCCTACAATGAGCAGTTCTTC. Its protein is CASSSYAANSYNEQFF.

This clone was seen a handful of times. This chain joins TRBV2 and TRBJ1-6, with TRBD1 identical over 8 bases. Germline CDR1 is SNHLY and CDR2 is FYNNEI. The CDR3 sequence is 12 residues long. The V segment lost 4 bases and the J segment 13 bases; nucleotides outside the gene matches: 3. This chain's CDR3 is CASSGQGSPLHF. DNA for the CDR3: TGTGCCAGCAGTGGACAGGGGTCTCCCCTCCACTTT.

The chain is built from TRBV6-1 and TRBJ1-3; no firm D call. Trimming left V 7 bases short and J 1 base short, with 5 bases between. The germline V gene encodes CDR1 MNHNS and CDR2 SASEGT. CDR3 length: 12 residues. The CDR3 is CASTESGNTIYF. The CDR3 nucleotides read TGTGCCAGCACAGAGTCTGGAAACACCATATATTTT.

This clone was seen a handful of times. This chain joins TRBV9 and TRBJ1-1, with TRBD1 matching over 8 bases. This CDR3 region has 15 residues. The V gene's germline CDR1 is SGDLS and CDR2 YYNGEE. The ends lost 4 bases at V and 2 bases at J; junction bases unmatched: 7. For the CDR3, the DNA is TGTGCCAGCAGCCCTTACGGACAGGGCAACACTGAAGCTTTCTTT. It translates to CASSPYGQGNTEAFF.

CDR3 DNA sequence: TGTGCCAGTACTCAGGATCCCGGGGCCAACGTCCTGACTTTC. It translates to CASTQDPGANVLTF. The gene calls are TRBV19 and TRBJ2-6, with unresolved D. CDR1 is LNHDA and CDR2 is SQIVND in the germline V gene (reference sequence). Trimming stripped 7 bases from V and 4 bases from J, with 11 bases between. The CDR3 has 14 residues.

The gene calls are TRBV6-1 and TRBJ2-1; 9 bases match TRBD1. The CDR3 is 15 residues long. Germline V lookup: CDR1 MNHNS, CDR2 SASEGT. The junction had 13 bases not matched to a gene; V was cut back by 9 bases and J by 7 bases. The CDR3 DNA sequence: TGTGCCAGTATCGACGTGGGACAGGGCGCAAATGAGCAGTTCTTC. Its protein product is CASIDVGQGANEQFF.